This T cell receptor (beta chain) was captured in a study of OX40 agonist ivuxolimab in advanced cancers. Describing the broader study: The costimulatory receptor OX40 (CD134) was targeted by ivuxolimab, a fully human IgG2 agonistic monoclonal antibody. Intravenous ivuxolimab was administered to patients every 2 weeks at six dose levels: 0.01, 0.1, 0.3, 1.5, 3 and 10 mg/kg. Of the roughly 54 patients in dose escalation, about 19 had hepatocellular carcinoma, roughly 15 had melanoma, 9 had renal cell carcinoma and 9 had head and neck cancer. A male proportion of nearly 85% and a mean age of around 60 years, ranging from roughly 23 to 85, were recorded for the dose-escalation cohort. Prior anti-PD-1, anti-PD-L1 or anti-CTLA-4 therapy was permitted, and approximately 39% of dose-escalation patients had received checkpoint inhibitors. Three dose-escalation patients achieved partial responses, one with hepatocellular carcinoma and two with cutaneous melanoma. The purpose of peripheral TCRbeta sequencing was to test whether ivuxolimab changed TCR sequence diversity and led to clonal T-cell expansion. The paper covers the monotherapy dose-escalation part of the phase I ivuxolimab trial, which included N ≈ 50 patients. The study at large found these results: In the 0.1-3.0 mg/kg groups, partial responders were among the patients with the lowest normalized peripheral clonal expansion, particularly in CD8+ T cells. After ivuxolimab, expanded clones were on average more numerous among CD8+ T cells than among CD4+ T cells. The antigen specificity of the peripheral T cells that underwent clonal expansion was not determined. At doses from 0.1 to 3.0 mg/kg, clonal expansion was seen in both CD4+ and CD8+ blood T cells between baseline and week 6. Low levels of normalized T-cell clonal expansion were also seen in some patients who did not respond.

The CDR3 has 14 amino acids, counting the end cysteine and phenylalanine. The only DNA kept is the CDR3, 42 bases in frame from the first base. CDR1 SGHRS and CDR2 YFSETQ are derived from the germline V gene. V gives up 5 bases and J gives up 1 base, and the segment between their germline ends measures 13 bases. For sequencing of the TCRbeta CDR3 region, genomic DNA was extracted from the sorted cells. The immunoSEQ Assay was used to sequence the TCRbeta CDR3 regions. TCRdb holds this immuneACCESS table with in-frame rearrangements only. Some clones are missing; in checked studies, unresolved V genes explain under half, and the rest has no known cause. In all, the sample holds 90,000 or so clones, and 92% of those were seen once. The ten largest clones add up to roughly 1.1% of the sample. About this clone: Its target antigen remains unknown. Base quality data are lacking; no much larger clone is found one base away.

The trial excluded patients who had a history of autoimmune disease or were on systemic immunosuppression. Peripheral blood for TCR sequencing was collected from all dose cohorts at baseline, on cycle 4 day 1, and on cycle 7 day 1. Samples were obtained from an open-label, multicenter, first-in-human phase I dose-escalation trial of ivuxolimab. The trial enrolled adults with locally advanced or metastatic head and neck squamous cell, hepatocellular, melanoma or renal cell carcinoma. CD4+ and CD8+ T cells were sorted separately from peripheral blood before TCR sequencing. The V gene is TRBV5-1 and the J gene is TRBJ2-7, with an unclear D gene assignment. This TCR was sampled from an adult with an advanced solid tumor such as melanoma, head and neck, liver or kidney cancer. This specimen was CD4+ or CD8+ T cells sorted from blood, taken in a trial of the OX40 agonist ivuxolimab. The CDR3 reads as follows: CASSPGWASYEQYF. The DNA sequence follows: TGCGCCAGCAGTCCTGGTTGGGCGTCCTACGAGCAGTACTTC.